One TCR beta chain is described in this entry. The authors' processing: For nucleated cells, counts were estimated from reference gene primer amplification. The protocol was immunoSEQ multiplex PCR, while the TCRdb copy is restricted to in-frame clones and leaves out a portion. The V and J calls and clone size are taken from that table; D and trimming were inferred from the DNA. The sample includes approximately 79,000 clones, around 80% of them seen just once. From germline, CDR1 is SGHNT and CDR2 YYREEE (reference sequence). The V end lost 3 bases, the J end lost 3 bases, and 15 bases lay between the germline ends. The CDR3 totals 15 residues. The sample originates from a study of blood T cell repertoires in COVID-19. Turning to the study itself: COVID-19 samples from acute and convalescent phases originated in the United States, Italy and Spain. From T cells, B-cell-depleted T cells, or PBMCs came the material, which was cDNA or gDNA.

Sequencing used peripheral blood. The V gene is TRBV5-4, the J gene TRBJ2-5, with D tentatively TRBD1 (6 bases). This receptor was identified in a woman aged 45-65 years with acute or convalescent COVID-19. The CDR3 nucleotides are TGTGCCAGCAGCTCCCCACCGACAGGTGAAGAGACCCAGTACTTC. Translating gives CASSSPPTGEETQYF.